The 9 T cell receptor beta chains in this list originate from one sample, sequenced in a study of regulatory T cells in long-lasting Graves disease. iRepertoire HTBI primers and Arm-PCR of CDR3 regions built TCR beta libraries. TCRdb re-called the multiplex PCR reads with MiXCR, one entry per CDR3 protein. Of about 460,000 distinct CDR3 sequences listed, under 25% were seen once; the top ten hold roughly 14%. Documented time point: persistent/refractory GD, antithyroid drugs over 5 years with positive TRAb. The authors made the TCR library using RNA they extracted from PBMCs. Sample: peripheral blood mononuclear cells (PBMCs), taken when the disease was refractory, from a patient treated with antithyroid drugs. The receptors stem from a female donor with Graves disease.

This clonotype was counted ten times or more. The chain is built from TRBV12-3 or TRBV12-4 and TRBJ1-1; no clear D. CDR3 length: 11 residues. V lost 1 base and J 11 bases, leaving 8 bases between the germline ends. CDR3 DNA sequence: TGTGCCAGCAGTTTAGAGGCAGTTGCTTTCTTT. The encoded protein is CASSLEAVAFF.

As for this clonotype: A read error is possible here, since a much larger clone lies one base away. The CDR3 sequence is CASSYVPNRSTEAFF. The CDR3 nucleotides are TGTGCCAGCAGTTACGTACCGAACAGGAGCACTGAAGCTTTCTTT. The chain joins TRBV6-2 or TRBV6-3 to TRBJ1-1; D perhaps matches TRBD1 (5 bases). Germline CDR1 is MNHEY and CDR2 is SVGEGT. This CDR3 has 15 residues. Trimming took 2 bases from V and 4 from J, leaving 14 bases between them.

This clonotype has ten or more counts. V and J are TRBV5-1 and TRBJ1-1, with TRBD1 matching 8 bases. V trimming: 5 bases; J trimming: 4 bases; junction bases outside the gene matches: 10. This CDR3 is 15 amino acids long. Germline V CDR1 and CDR2: SGHRS, YFSETQ. The CDR3 reads CASRDTGGRVTEAFF. The CDR3 region has the DNA TGCGCCAGCAGAGACACAGGGGGTCGGGTCACTGAAGCTTTCTTT.

This clonotype was seen once. The chain has TRBV5-1 and TRBJ2-2, with TRBD1 identical over 8 bases. The germline V gene encodes CDR1 SGHRS and CDR2 YFSETQ. CDR3 size: 17 residues. J lost 6 bases, V lost 0 bases, and 10 bases had no gene match. The CDR3 sequence: CASSLDSARGQSGELFF. CDR3 nucleotides: TGCGCCAGCAGCTTGGATTCTGCCAGGGGGCAATCCGGGGAGCTGTTTTTT.

The rearrangement joins TRBV3-1 to TRBJ2-7; D tentatively fits TRBD1 or TRBD2 (7 bases each). Germline-derived CDR1 and CDR2 are LGHDT and YNNKEL (reference sequence). V was shortened by 3 bases and J by 5 bases, with 20 bases between the two germline ends. The CDR3 sequence is 16 residues long. CDR3 region: CASSHPYRGGGDEQYF. Here the CDR3 DNA reads TGTGCCAGCAGCCATCCCTATCGGGGAGGGGGCGACGAGCAGTACTTC.

This clonotype was picked up a small number of times. CDR3 in DNA: TGTGCCAGCAGCCCTTACGGTGGAGAGAGCGGCTACACCTTC. Protein: CASSPYGGESGYTF. The rearrangement uses TRBV5-5 and TRBJ1-2, with D hard to call. Germline-derived CDR1 and CDR2 are SGHKS and YYEKEE (reference sequence). This CDR3 contains 14 residues. V was shortened by 4 bases and J by 8 bases, with 18 bases between the two germline ends.

This clonotype was detected only a few times. This may arise from a read error, as a much more abundant clone is one base away. Since the CDR3 does not end with the conserved phenylalanine or tryptophan, this likely comes from a read error. The V and J genes are TRBV28 and TRBJ1-2; D is ambiguous. Germline CDR1 MDHEN, CDR2 SYDVKM. Between the trimmed V and J ends, which lost 1 base and 3 bases, there was a span of 15 bases. There are 16 residues in the CDR3. The CDR3 bases are TGTGCCAGCAGTTTATACCCGGGGAAACCGGACTATGGCTACACCCTC. Translating gives CASSLYPGKPDYGYTL.

The chain joins TRBV5-5 to TRBJ2-7; D not certain. V was trimmed by 3 bases and J by 3 bases, leaving 13 bases between them. Germline V gives CDR1 SGHKS, CDR2 YYEKEE (reference sequence). The CDR3 sequence is 14 residues long. The CDR3 DNA follows: TGTGCCAGCAGCTATCAGACACTAAACTACGAGCAGTACTTC. This gives the protein CASSYQTLNYEQYF.

This clonotype occurred a few times. The gene calls are TRBV29-1 and TRBJ1-1; D is uncertain. The CDR3 is made up of 10 amino acids. Germline lookup yields CDR1 SQVTM and CDR2 ANQGSEA. The CDR3 DNA sequence: TGCGGGGTTTGGAACACTGAAGCTTTCTTT. Translation: CGVWNTEAFF.